This is a list of T cell receptor beta chains from one sample in a study of T cell repertoires in cytomegalovirus infection. In TCRdb, the reads were re-called with MiXCR into one record per CDR3 protein. The repertoire includes 510,000 or so distinct CDR3 sequences, about 25% of them detected once, and less than 15% sits in the top ten. Material for sequencing was PBMCs. These receptors all stem from a human donor in good health (CMV status not recorded). Some clones in this sample may be carry-over from other donors' samples. Each CDR3 is given with its conserved first and last residue. Each record gives: CDR3 length, V gene, clone size, D gene, J gene, CDR3 DNA, CDR3 protein. A D gene is named only where the DNA matches it firmly. Expanded clones are given a class, and other clones once, few, many or no size at all.

len: 21
v_gene: TRBV30
abundance: .
d_gene: TRBD2
j_gene: TRBJ2-1
CDR3nt: TGTGCCTGGATCTCTCGGACTAGCGGGAAGACCCCTACTACTACGTGCAATGAGCAGTTCTTC
CDR3aa: CAWISRTSGKTPTTTCNEQFF

len: 16
v_gene: TRBV11-3
abundance: .
d_gene: .
j_gene: TRBJ2-3
CDR3nt: TGTGCCAGCAGCTTAGGTACCGGACCAGGCACAGATACGCAGTATTTT
CDR3aa: CASSLGTGPGTDTQYF

len: 15
v_gene: TRBV20-1
abundance: .
d_gene: .
j_gene: TRBJ2-3
CDR3nt: TGCAGTGCTCCGGGTGGCGGGTTTAGCACAGATACGCAGTATTTT
CDR3aa: CSAPGGGFSTDTQYF

len: 14
v_gene: TRBV7-2
abundance: few
d_gene: TRBD2
j_gene: TRBJ2-5
CDR3nt: TGTGCCAGCAGCTCCCCGACTAGCCCCGAGACCCAGTACTTC
CDR3aa: CASSSPTSPETQYF

len: 13
v_gene: TRBV7-2
abundance: many
d_gene: .
j_gene: TRBJ2-7
CDR3nt: TGTGCCAGCACCCCGGTGGGGGGCGGGGAGCAGTACTTC
CDR3aa: CASTPVGGGEQYF

len: 17
v_gene: TRBV7-8
abundance: .
d_gene: TRBD1
j_gene: TRBJ2-4
CDR3nt: TGTGCCAGCAGCTTCCAGGGGGTCGAGATAGCCAAAAACATTCAGTACTTC
CDR3aa: CASSFQGVEIAKNIQYF

len: 12
v_gene: TRBV5-4
abundance: .
d_gene: .
j_gene: TRBJ2-5
CDR3nt: TGTGCCAGCAGCCAGACAACGGAGACCCAGTACTTC
CDR3aa: CASSQTTETQYF

len: 16
v_gene: TRBV25-1
abundance: .
d_gene: TRBD1
j_gene: TRBJ1-6
CDR3nt: TGTGCCAGCAGTCCGCTGGACAGGGGAGATGATTCACCCCTCCACTTT
CDR3aa: CASSPLDRGDDSPLHF

len: 16
v_gene: TRBV15
abundance: few
d_gene: .
j_gene: TRBJ2-1
CDR3nt: TGTGCCACCAGCAGCCTACCCACGGTAAGGTCGAATGAGCAGTTCTTC
CDR3aa: CATSSLPTVRSNEQFF

len: 17
v_gene: TRBV7-9
abundance: .
d_gene: TRBD2
j_gene: TRBJ2-1
CDR3nt: TGTGCCAGCAGCTTAGCGCAGGGTCGCGGGGGAGTAAATGAGCAGTTCTTC
CDR3aa: CASSLAQGRGGVNEQFF

len: 13
v_gene: TRBV6-8
abundance: few
d_gene: .
j_gene: TRBJ2-3
CDR3nt: TGTGCCAGCAGTCGCCGATCGGCAGATACGCAGTATTTT
CDR3aa: CASSRRSADTQYF

len: 15
v_gene: TRBV7-2
abundance: .
d_gene: TRBD1
j_gene: TRBJ1-3
CDR3nt: TGTGCCAGCAGCCTTGGGACAGGGAATGGAAACACCATATATTTT
CDR3aa: CASSLGTGNGNTIYF

len: 12
v_gene: TRBV20-1
abundance: .
d_gene: TRBD1
j_gene: TRBJ1-2
CDR3nt: TGCAGTGCTGGTTACAGGGGTGGTGGCTACACCTTC
CDR3aa: CSAGYRGGGYTF

len: 12
v_gene: TRBV7-2
abundance: many
d_gene: .
j_gene: TRBJ2-5
CDR3nt: TGTGCCAGCAGCCGGGTTTCAGAGACCCAGTACTTC
CDR3aa: CASSRVSETQYF

len: 13
v_gene: TRBV10-3
abundance: many
d_gene: .
j_gene: TRBJ2-2
CDR3nt: TGTGCCATCAGTCCGAGGAACACCGGGGAGCTGTTTTTT
CDR3aa: CAISPRNTGELFF

len: 16
v_gene: TRBV6-5
abundance: few
d_gene: TRBD1
j_gene: TRBJ2-3
CDR3nt: TGTGCCAGCAGTTACTCGGGGGACAGGGTTACAGATACGCAGTATTTT
CDR3aa: CASSYSGDRVTDTQYF

len: 11
v_gene: TRBV7-8
abundance: many
d_gene: .
j_gene: TRBJ1-1
CDR3nt: TGTGCCAGCAGCTTCGACACTGAAGCTTTCTTT
CDR3aa: CASSFDTEAFF

len: 12
v_gene: TRBV2
abundance: few
d_gene: .
j_gene: TRBJ1-2
CDR3nt: TGTGCCAGCACCCGAACAGCTTATGGCTACACCTTC
CDR3aa: CASTRTAYGYTF

len: 15
v_gene: TRBV7-2
abundance: many
d_gene: .
j_gene: TRBJ2-7
CDR3nt: TGTGCCAGCAGCTACGGGGACCGGAGCGCCTACGAGCAGTACTTC
CDR3aa: CASSYGDRSAYEQYF

len: 16
v_gene: TRBV15
abundance: .
d_gene: .
j_gene: TRBJ2-1
CDR3nt: TGTGCCACCAGCAGAGACAGGGTCGGGGCCTACAATGAGCAGTTCTTC
CDR3aa: CATSRDRVGAYNEQFF

len: 12
v_gene: TRBV7-6
abundance: .
d_gene: .
j_gene: TRBJ2-3
CDR3nt: TGTGCCCACCACCCCAGCACAGATACGCAGTATTTT
CDR3aa: CAHHPSTDTQYF

len: 15
v_gene: TRBV7-3
abundance: .
d_gene: TRBD2
j_gene: TRBJ2-2
CDR3nt: TGTGCCAGCAGCCATGAGGGCGGGAGAACCGGGGAGCTGTTTTTT
CDR3aa: CASSHEGGRTGELFF